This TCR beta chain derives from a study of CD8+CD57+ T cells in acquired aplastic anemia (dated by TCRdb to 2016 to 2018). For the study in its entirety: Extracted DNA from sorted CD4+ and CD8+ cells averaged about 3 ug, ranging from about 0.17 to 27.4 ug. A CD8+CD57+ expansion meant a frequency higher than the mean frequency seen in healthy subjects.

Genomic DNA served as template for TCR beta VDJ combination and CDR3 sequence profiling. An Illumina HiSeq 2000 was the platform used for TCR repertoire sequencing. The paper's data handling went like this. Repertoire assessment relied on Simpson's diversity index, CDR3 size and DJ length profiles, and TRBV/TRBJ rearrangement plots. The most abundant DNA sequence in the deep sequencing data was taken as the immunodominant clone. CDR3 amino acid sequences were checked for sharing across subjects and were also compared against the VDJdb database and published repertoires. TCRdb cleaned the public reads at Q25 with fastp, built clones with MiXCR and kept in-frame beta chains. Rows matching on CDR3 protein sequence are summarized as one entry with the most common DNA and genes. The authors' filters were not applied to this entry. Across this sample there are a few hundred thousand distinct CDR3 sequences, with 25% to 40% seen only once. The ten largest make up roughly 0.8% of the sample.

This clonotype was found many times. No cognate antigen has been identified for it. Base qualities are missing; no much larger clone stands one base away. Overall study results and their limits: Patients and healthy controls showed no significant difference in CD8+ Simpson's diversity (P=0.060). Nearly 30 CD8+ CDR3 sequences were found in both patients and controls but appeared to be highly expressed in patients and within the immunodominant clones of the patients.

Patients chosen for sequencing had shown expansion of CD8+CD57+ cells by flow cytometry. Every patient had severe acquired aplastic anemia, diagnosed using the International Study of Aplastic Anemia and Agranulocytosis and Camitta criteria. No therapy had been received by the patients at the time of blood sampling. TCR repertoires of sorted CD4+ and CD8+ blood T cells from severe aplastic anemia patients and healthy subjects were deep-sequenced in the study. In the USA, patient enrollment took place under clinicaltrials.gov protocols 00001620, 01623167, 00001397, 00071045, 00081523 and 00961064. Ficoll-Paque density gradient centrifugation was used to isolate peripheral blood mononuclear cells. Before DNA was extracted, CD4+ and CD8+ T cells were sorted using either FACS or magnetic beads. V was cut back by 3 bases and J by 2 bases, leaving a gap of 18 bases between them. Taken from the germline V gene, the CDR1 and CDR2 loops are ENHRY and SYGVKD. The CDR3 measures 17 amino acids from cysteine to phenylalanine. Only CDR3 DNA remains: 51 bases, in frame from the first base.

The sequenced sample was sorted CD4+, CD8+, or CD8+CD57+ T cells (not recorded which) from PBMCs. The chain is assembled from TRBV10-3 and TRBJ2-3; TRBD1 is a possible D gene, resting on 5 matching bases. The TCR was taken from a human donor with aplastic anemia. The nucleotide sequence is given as TGTGCCATCAGTGATCCGGAAGGGGTCCAATACACAGATACGCAGTATTTT. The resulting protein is CAISDPEGVQYTDTQYF.